The present entry profiles one T cell receptor (beta chain) with its context. No antigen is known for it. This record comes from a study of cytomegalovirus exposure and HLA in healthy donors. Across the whole study: Inside one of the first data releases sat some 85 million unique TCRs taken from HLA-typed donors. Study-level results: The only immune exposure information that was available was CMV serostatus. There was a cluster of highly shared sequence variants that was likely a sequencing artifact. TCR beta V- and J-gene trimming, according to a later analysis, was linked to a missense DCLRE1C variant.

Trimming took 0 bases from V and 3 from J, leaving 11 bases between them. CDR1 is SGDLS, CDR2 YYNGEE, per germline. The CDR3 is 15 residues long. The primer mix had 60 Vbeta and 13 Jbeta primers. Assay used: immunoSEQ multiplex PCR; TCRdb lists only in-frame clones, some missing. This table has some 150,000 clones, about four fifths appearing once. This receptor was obtained from a woman between 50 and 59 years old in good health and CMV-seronegative. The chain links TRBV9 to TRBJ2-3, with D perhaps TRBD1 (5 bases). Source material: PBMCs. The CDR3 loop reads CASSVGQGLTDTQYF. In nucleotides, the CDR3 is TGTGCCAGCAGCGTAGGTCAGGGCCTGACAGATACGCAGTATTTT.